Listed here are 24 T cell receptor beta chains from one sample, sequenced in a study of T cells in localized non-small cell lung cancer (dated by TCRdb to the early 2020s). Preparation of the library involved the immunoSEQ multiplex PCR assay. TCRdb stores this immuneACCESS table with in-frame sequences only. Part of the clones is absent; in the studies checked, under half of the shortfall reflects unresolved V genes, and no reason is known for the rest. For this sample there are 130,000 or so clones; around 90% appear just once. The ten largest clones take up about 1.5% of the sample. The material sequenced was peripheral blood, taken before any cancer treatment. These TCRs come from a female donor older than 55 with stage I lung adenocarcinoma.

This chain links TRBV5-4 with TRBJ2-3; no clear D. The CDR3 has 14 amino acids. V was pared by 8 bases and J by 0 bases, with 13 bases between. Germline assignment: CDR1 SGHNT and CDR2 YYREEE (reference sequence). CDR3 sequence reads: CASWIWGSTDTQYF. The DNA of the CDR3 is TGTGCCAGTTGGATCTGGGGAAGCACAGATACGCAGTATTTT.

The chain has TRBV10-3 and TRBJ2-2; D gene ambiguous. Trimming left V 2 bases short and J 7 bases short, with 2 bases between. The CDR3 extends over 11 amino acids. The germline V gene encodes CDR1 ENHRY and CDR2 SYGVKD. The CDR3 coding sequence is TGTGCCATCAGTGAGATCGGGGAGCTGTTTTTT. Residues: CAISEIGELFF.

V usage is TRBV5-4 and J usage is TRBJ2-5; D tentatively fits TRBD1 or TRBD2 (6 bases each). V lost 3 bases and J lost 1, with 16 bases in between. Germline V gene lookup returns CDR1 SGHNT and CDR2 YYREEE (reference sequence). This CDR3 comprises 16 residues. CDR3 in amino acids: CASSSDPTGAQETQYF. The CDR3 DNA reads TGTGCCAGCAGCTCGGACCCCACGGGGGCCCAAGAGACCCAGTACTTC. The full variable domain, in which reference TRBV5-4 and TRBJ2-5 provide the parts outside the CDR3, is ETGVTQSPTHLIKTRGQQVTLRCSSQSGHNTVSWYQQALGQGPQFIFQYYREEENGRGNFPPRFSGLQFPNYSSELNVNALELDDSALYLCASSSDPTGAQETQYFGPGTRLLVL.

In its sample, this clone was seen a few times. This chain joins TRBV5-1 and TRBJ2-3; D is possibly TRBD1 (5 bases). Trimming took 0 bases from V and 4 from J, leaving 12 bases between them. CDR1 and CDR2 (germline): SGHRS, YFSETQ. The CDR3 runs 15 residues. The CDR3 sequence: CASSLVGVLPDTQYF. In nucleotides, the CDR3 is TGCGCCAGCAGCTTGGTAGGGGTCTTGCCAGATACGCAGTATTTT.

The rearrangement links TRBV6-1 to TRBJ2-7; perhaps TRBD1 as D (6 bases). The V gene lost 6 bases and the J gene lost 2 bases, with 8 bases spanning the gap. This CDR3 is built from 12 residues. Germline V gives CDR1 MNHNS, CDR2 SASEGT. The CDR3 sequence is CASRTGAYEQYF. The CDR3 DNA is TGTGCCAGCAGGACAGGAGCCTACGAGCAGTACTTC.

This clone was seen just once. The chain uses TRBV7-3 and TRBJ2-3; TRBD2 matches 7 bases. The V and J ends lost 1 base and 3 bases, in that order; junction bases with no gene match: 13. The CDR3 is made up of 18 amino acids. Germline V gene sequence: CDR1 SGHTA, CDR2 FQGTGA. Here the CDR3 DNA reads TGTGCCAGCAGCTTAAGTGGGCGGGCGGGAGTTTTGACAGATACGCAGTATTTT. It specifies CASSLSGRAGVLTDTQYF.

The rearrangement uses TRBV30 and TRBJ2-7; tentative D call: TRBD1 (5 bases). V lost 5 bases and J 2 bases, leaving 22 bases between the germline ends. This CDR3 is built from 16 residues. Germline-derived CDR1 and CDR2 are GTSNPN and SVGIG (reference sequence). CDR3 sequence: CAWARRSAGIAYEQYF. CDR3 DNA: TGTGCCTGGGCTAGGCGGTCCGCAGGGATTGCCTACGAGCAGTACTTC. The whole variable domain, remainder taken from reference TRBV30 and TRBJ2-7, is SQTIHQWPATLVQPVGSPLSLECTVEGTSNPNLYWYRQAAGRGLQLLFYSVGIGQISSEVPQNLSASRPQDRQFILSSKKLLLSDSGFYLCAWARRSAGIAYEQYFGPGTRLTVT.

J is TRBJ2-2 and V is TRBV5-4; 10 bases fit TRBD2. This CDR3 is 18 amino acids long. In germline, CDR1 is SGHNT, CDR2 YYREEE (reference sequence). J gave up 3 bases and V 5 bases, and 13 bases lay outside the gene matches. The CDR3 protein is CASSYGGGGLADTGELFF. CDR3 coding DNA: TGTGCCAGCAGTTATGGGGGAGGAGGACTAGCGGACACCGGGGAGCTGTTTTTT.

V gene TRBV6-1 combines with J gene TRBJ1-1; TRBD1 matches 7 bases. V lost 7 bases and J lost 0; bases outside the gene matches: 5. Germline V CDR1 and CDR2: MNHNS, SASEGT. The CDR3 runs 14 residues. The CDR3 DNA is TGTGCCAGCACCCCGGGACAGTTGAACACTGAAGCTTTCTTT. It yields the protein CASTPGQLNTEAFF.

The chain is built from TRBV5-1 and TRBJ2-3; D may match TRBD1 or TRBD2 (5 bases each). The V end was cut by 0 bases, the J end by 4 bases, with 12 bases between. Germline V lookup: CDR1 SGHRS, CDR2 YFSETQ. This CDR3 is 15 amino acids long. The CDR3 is CASSLVGERADTQYF. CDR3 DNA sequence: TGCGCCAGCAGCTTGGTGGGGGAAAGGGCAGATACGCAGTATTTT.

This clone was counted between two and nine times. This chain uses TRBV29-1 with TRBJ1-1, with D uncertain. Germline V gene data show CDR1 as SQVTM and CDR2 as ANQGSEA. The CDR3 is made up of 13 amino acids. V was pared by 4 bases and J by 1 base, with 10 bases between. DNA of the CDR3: TGCAGCGTTGTACGGCAGAGGAACACTGAAGCTTTCTTT. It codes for CSVVRQRNTEAFF.

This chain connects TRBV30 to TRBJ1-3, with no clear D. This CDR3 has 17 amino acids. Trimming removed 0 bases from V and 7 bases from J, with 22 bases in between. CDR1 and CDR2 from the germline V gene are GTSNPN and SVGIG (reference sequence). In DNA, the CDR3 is TGTGCCTGGAGTGTACAACTGTTTGGCAGCAGCCGGAACACCATATATTTT. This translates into CAWSVQLFGSSRNTIYF.

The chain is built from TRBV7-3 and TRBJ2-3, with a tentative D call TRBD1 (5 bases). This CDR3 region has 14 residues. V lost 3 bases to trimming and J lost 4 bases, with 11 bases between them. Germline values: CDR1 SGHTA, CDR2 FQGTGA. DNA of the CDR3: TGTGCCAGCAGCTTTCAGGGTTTGGCAGATACGCAGTATTTT. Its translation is CASSFQGLADTQYF.

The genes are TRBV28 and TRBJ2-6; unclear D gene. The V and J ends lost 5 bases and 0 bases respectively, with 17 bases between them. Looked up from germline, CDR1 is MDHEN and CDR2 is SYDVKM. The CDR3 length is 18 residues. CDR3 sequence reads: CASSPSGWGTSGANVLTF. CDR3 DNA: TGTGCCAGCAGTCCCTCGGGTTGGGGAACCTCTGGGGCCAACGTCCTGACTTTC.

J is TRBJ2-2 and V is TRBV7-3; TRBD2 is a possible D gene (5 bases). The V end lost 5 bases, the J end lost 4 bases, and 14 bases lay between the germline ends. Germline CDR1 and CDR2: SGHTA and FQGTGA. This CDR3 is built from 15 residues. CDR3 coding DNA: TGTGCCAGCAGCCTCTCACTAGGACGCACCGGGGAGCTGTTTTTT. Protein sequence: CASSLSLGRTGELFF.

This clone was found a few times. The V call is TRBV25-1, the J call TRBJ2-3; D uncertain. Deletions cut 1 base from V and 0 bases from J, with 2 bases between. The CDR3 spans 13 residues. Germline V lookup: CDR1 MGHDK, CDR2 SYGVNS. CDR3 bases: TGTGCCAGCAGTGAATGGAGCACAGATACGCAGTATTTT. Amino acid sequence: CASSEWSTDTQYF.

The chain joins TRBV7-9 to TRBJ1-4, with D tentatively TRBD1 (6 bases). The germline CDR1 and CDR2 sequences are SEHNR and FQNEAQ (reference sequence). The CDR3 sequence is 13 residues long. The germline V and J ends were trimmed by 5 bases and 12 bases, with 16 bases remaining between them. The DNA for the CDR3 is TGTGCCAGCAGCCTTTACAGGGTTGCAGAACTGTTTTTT. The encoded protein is CASSLYRVAELFF. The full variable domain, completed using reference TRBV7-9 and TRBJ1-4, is DTGVSQNPRHKITKRGQNVTFRCDPISEHNRLYWYRQTLGQGPEFLTYFQNEAQLEKSRLLSDRFSAERPKGSFSTLEIQRTEQGDSAMYLCASSLYRVAELFFGSGTQLSVL.

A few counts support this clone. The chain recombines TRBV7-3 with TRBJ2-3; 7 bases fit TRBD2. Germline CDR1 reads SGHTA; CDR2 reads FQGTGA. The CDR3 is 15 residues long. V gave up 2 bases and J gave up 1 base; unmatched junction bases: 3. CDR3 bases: TGTGCCAGCAGCTTAGCGGGAGTAGGCACAGATACGCAGTATTTT. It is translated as CASSLAGVGTDTQYF. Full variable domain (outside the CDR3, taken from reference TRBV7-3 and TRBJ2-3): GAGVSQTPSNKVTEKGKYVELRCDPISGHTALYWYRQSLGQGPEFLIYFQGTGAADDSGLPNDRFFAVRPEGSVSTLKIQRTERGDSAVYLCASSLAGVGTDTQYFGPGTRLTVL.

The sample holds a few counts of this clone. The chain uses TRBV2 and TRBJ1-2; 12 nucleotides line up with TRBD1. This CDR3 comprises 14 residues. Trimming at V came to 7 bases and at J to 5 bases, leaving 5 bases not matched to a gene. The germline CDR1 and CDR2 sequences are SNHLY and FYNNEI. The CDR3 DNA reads TGTGCCAGCACGGGACAGGGGGCAAAGTATGGCTACACCTTC. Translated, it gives CASTGQGAKYGYTF.

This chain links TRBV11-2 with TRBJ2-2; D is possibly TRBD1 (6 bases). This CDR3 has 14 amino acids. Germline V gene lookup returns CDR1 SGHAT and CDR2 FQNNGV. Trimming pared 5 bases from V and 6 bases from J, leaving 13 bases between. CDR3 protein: CASSPTTGSGELFF. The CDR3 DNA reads TGTGCCAGCAGCCCAACCACAGGGTCCGGGGAGCTGTTTTTT.

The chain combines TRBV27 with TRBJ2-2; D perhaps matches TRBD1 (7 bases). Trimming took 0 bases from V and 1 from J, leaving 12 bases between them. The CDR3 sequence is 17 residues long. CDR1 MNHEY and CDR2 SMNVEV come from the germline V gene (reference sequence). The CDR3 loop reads CASSLSAGGRNTGELFF. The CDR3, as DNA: TGTGCCAGCAGTTTATCGGCAGGGGGGAGGAACACCGGGGAGCTGTTTTTT.

In nucleotides, the CDR3 is TGCGCCAGCAGCCCAGGCGCCGATTTAAGGGGAGAGACCCAGTACTTC. It encodes CASSPGADLRGETQYF. The genes are TRBV5-1 and TRBJ2-5; weak D call: TRBD1 (5 bases). Germline V gene sequence: CDR1 SGHRS, CDR2 YFSETQ. With 4 bases removed from V and 4 bases from J, the gap between germline ends came to 20 bases. The CDR3 totals 16 residues.

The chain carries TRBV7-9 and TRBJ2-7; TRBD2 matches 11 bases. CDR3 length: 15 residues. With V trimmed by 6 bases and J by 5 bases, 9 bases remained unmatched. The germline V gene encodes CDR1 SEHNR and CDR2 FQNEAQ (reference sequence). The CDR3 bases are TGTGCCAGCAGTTTGATAGCGGGAGGGATCCACGAGCAGTACTTC. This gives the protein CASSLIAGGIHEQYF.

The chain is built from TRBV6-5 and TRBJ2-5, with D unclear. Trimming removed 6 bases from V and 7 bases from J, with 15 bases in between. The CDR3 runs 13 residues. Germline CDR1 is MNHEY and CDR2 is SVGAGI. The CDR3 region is CASSPDTSGTQYF. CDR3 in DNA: TGTGCCAGCAGCCCCGACACCTCAGGGACCCAGTACTTC.